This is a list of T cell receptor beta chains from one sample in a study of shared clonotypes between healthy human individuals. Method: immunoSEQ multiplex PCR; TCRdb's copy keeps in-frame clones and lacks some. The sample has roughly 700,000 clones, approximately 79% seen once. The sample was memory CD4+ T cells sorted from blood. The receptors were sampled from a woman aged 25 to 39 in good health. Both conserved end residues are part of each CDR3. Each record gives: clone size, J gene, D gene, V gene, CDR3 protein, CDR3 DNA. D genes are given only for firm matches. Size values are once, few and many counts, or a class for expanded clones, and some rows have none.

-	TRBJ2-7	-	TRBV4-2	CASSQAGIAATYEQYF	TGTGCCAGCAGCCAAGCCGGAATAGCGGCAACCTACGAGCAGTACTTC
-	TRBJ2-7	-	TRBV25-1	CASSEWGVYEQYF	TGTGCCAGCAGTGAATGGGGAGTATACGAGCAGTACTTC
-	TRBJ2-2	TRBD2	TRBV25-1	CASRAGLAGTGELFF	TGTGCCAGCAGGGCGGGACTAGCGGGAACCGGGGAGCTGTTTTTT
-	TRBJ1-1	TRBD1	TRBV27	CASSVWTGGVGTEAFF	TGTGCCAGCAGTGTTTGGACAGGGGGCGTTGGCACTGAAGCTTTCTTT
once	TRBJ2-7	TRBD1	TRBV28	CASSGTGMLYEQYF	TGTGCCAGCAGTGGGACAGGGATGCTCTACGAGCAGTACTTC
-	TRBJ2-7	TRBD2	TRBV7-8	CASSLAQAGRVQYF	TGTGCCAGCAGCTTAGCGCAAGCGGGGCGGGTGCAGTACTTC
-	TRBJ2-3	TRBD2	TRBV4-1	CASSQVLAGPTDTQYF	TGCGCCAGCAGCCAAGTACTAGCGGGACCCACAGATACGCAGTATTTT
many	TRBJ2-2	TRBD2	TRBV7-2	CASSETSGRNTGELFF	TGTGCCAGCAGCGAGACTAGCGGGAGAAATACCGGGGAGCTGTTTTTT
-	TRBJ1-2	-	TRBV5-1	CASSLGASHGANYGYTF	TGCGCCAGCAGCTTGGGGGCTTCACACGGAGCTAACTATGGCTACACCTTC
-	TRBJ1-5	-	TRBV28	CASSKRRGNQPQHF	TGTGCCAGCAGTAAGAGAAGAGGCAATCAGCCCCAGCATTTT
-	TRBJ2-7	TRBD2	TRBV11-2	CASTPYRRTSRSYEQYF	TGTGCCAGCACCCCCTATCGCCGGACTAGCAGGTCCTACGAGCAGTACTTC
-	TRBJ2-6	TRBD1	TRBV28	CASSTYWPDGQGRSGANVLTF	TGTGCCAGCAGTACTTACTGGCCGGACGGACAGGGCCGATCTGGGGCCAACGTCCTGACTTTC
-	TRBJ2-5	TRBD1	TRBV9	CASSANTGGRETQYF	TGTGCCAGCAGCGCAAACACAGGGGGCCGGGAGACCCAGTACTTC
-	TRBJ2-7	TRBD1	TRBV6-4	CASWDRAHDF	TGTGCCAGCTGGGACAGGGCTCACGACTTC
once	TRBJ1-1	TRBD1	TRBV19	CASSITGTGAGTEAFF	TGTGCCAGTAGTATTACCGGGACAGGGGCCGGCACTGAAGCTTTCTTT
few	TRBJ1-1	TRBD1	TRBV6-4	CASRPEQGAPRAFF	TGTGCCAGCAGACCGGAACAGGGGGCTCCAAGAGCTTTCTTT
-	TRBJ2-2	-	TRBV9	CASSDRLDTGELFF	TGTGCCAGCAGCGACCGGCTGGACACCGGGGAGCTGTTTTTT
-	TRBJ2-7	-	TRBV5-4	CASSLQGYEQYF	TGTGCCAGCAGTTTACAGGGCTACGAGCAGTACTTC
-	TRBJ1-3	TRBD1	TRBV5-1	CASSSQEAGGGNTIYF	TGCGCCAGCAGCTCCCAAGAGGCAGGGGGTGGAAACACCATATATTTT
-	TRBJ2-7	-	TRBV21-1	CASSEGQYEQYF	TGTGCCAGCAGCGAAGGACAGTACGAGCAGTACTTC
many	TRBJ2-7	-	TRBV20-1	CSARTRFEQYF	TGCAGTGCTAGGACTAGGTTTGAGCAGTACTTC
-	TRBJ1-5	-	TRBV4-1	CASSQDLTSNQPQHF	TGCGCCAGCAGCCAAGATCTGACTAGCAATCAGCCCCAGCATTTT
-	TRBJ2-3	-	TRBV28	CASSLSDRYTDTQYF	TGTGCCAGCAGTTTATCCGACAGGTACACAGATACGCAGTATTTT
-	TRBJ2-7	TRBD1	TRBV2	CASSGTGDFLLRYEQYF	TGTGCCAGCAGCGGGACAGGGGATTTTCTCTTGCGGTACGAGCAGTACTTC
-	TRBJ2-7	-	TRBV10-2	CASSELGTPYEQYF	TGCGCCAGCAGTGAACTTGGGACACCGTACGAGCAGTACTTC
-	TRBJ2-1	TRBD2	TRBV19	CASCSGRAEDEQFF	TGTGCCAGTTGTAGCGGGAGGGCCGAGGATGAGCAGTTCTTC
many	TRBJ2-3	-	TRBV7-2	CASSPGAKDTQYF	TGTGCCAGCAGCCCTGGGGCTAAGGATACGCAGTATTTT
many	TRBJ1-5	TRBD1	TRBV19	CASSSGQGGNQPQHF	TGTGCCAGTAGTAGCGGACAGGGGGGCAATCAGCCCCAGCATTTT
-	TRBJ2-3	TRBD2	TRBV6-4	CASSRLAGADTQYF	TGTGCCAGCAGTAGGCTAGCGGGTGCAGATACGCAGTATTTT
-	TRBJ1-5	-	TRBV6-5	CASSYSPSNQPQHF	TGTGCCAGCAGTTACTCGCCTAGCAATCAGCCCCAGCATTTT
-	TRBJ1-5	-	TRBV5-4	CASSLGPRSNQPQHF	TGTGCCAGCAGCTTGGGCCCCCGGAGCAATCAGCCCCAGCATTTT
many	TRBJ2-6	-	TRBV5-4	CASSSLVPSGANVLTF	TGTGCCAGCTCATCCCTGGTCCCCTCTGGGGCCAACGTCCTGACTTTC
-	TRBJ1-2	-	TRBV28	CASRPVRVGYGYTF	TGTGCCAGCAGACCTGTAAGAGTTGGGTATGGCTACACCTTC
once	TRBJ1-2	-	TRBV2	CASSAAAGYGYTF	TGTGCCAGCAGTGCTGCGGCAGGCTATGGCTACACCTTC
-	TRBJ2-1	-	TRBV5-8	CASSLATQTDPTYNEQFF	TGTGCCAGCAGCTTGGCCACCCAGACAGACCCTACCTACAATGAGCAGTTCTTC
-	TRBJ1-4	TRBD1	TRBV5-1	CASSPWTGSVEKLFF	TGCGCCAGCAGCCCCTGGACAGGGAGCGTTGAAAAACTGTTTTTT
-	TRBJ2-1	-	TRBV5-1	CASSLADSSHNEQFF	TGCGCCAGCAGCTTGGCAGACAGTAGCCACAATGAGCAGTTCTTC
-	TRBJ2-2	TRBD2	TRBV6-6	CASRGSGSTGELFF	TGTGCCAGCAGGGGTAGCGGGAGTACCGGGGAGCTGTTTTTT
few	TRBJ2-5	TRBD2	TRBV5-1	CASSLAPGLGRQETQYF	TGCGCCAGCAGCTTGGCCCCGGGACTAGGGCGCCAAGAGACCCAGTACTTC
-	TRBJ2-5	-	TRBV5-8	CASSLGFSETQYF	TGTGCCAGCAGCTTGGGATTTTCGGAGACCCAGTACTTC
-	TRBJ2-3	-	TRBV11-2	CASSLDHGSTDTQYF	TGTGCCAGCAGCTTAGATCACGGCAGCACAGATACGCAGTATTTT
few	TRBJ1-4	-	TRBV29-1	CSVVGAGNEKLFF	TGCAGCGTTGTCGGGGCAGGTAATGAAAAACTGTTTTTT
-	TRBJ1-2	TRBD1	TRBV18	CASSPEAGGLLGYTF	TGTGCCAGCTCACCAGAGGCAGGGGGCTTACTTGGCTACACCTTC
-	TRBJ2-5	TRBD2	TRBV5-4	CASSLVSGGQETQYF	TGTGCCAGCAGCTTGGTTTCGGGGGGCCAAGAGACCCAGTACTTC